This TCR beta chain was identified in a study of CD8+CD57+ T cells in acquired aplastic anemia. Overall study context: The average for DNA from sorted CD4+ and CD8+ cells was around 3.5 ug.

Profiling that covered TCR beta VDJ and CDR3 relied on genomic DNA as its template. TCRdb re-derived calls from the reads in MiXCR, one entry per CDR3 protein. The data hold 400,000 to 600,000 distinct CDR3 sequences, with approximately 32% observed a single time. V was clipped by 3 bases and J by 6 bases; unmatched bases: 4. CDR1 and CDR2 from the germline V gene are LNHDA and SQIVND (reference sequence). CDR3 length: 15 amino acids. CD8+CD57+ cell expansion, shown by flow cytometry, had occurred in the patients selected for sequencing. Sequenced: sorted CD4+, CD8+, or CD8+CD57+ T cells (not recorded which) from PBMCs. This chain uses TRBV19 with TRBJ1-6; TRBD1 matches at 8 bases. The clonotype was recovered from a human donor with aplastic anemia. DNA of the CDR3: TGTGCCAGTAGTATGGACAGGGAACTTAATTCACCCCTCCACTTT. As protein: CASSMDRELNSPLHF. Full variable domain (missing parts from reference TRBV19 and TRBJ1-6): DGGITQSPKYLFRKEGQNVTLSCEQNLNHDAMYWYRQDPGQGLRLIYYSQIVNDFQKGDIAEGYSVSREKKESFPLTVTSAQKNPTAFYLCASSMDRELNSPLHFGNGTRLTVT.